This passage covers 27 T cell receptor beta chains from one sample sequenced in a study of OX40 agonist ivuxolimab in advanced cancers. Here immunoSEQ multiplex PCR was the method, and the copy in TCRdb shows in-frame clones only, minus some. The table has 73,000 or so clones, more than 90% seen once. Sequenced material: CD4+ or CD8+ T cells sorted from blood, taken in a trial of the OX40 agonist ivuxolimab. The receptors stem from an adult with an advanced solid tumor such as melanoma, head and neck, liver or kidney cancer.

This chain joins TRBV5-1 and TRBJ2-2, with D perhaps being TRBD1 or TRBD2 (5 bases each). CDR3 size: 16 residues. V lost 4 bases and J lost 0, with 13 bases in between. In germline, CDR1 is SGHRS, CDR2 YFSETQ. CDR3: CASSPFTGPNTGELFF. CDR3 DNA: TGCGCCAGCAGCCCCTTTACGGGGCCGAACACCGGGGAGCTGTTTTTT.

This clone is a singleton in its sample. The J gene is TRBJ1-4, the V gene TRBV23-1; 10 bases match TRBD1. TRBV23-1 is designated an ORF whose function remains uncertain. CDR3 size: 16 residues. V shed 2 bases and J 4 bases; nucleotides not matched to a gene: 4. CDR3 protein: CASSQDRGQGNEKLFF. The CDR3 coding sequence is TGCGCCAGCAGTCAAGACAGGGGGCAGGGTAATGAAAAACTGTTTTTT.

This clone is a singleton in its sample. The V gene is TRBV6-5, the J gene TRBJ2-1; 8 bases are a match to TRBD1. Germline lookup yields CDR1 MNHEY and CDR2 SVGAGI. V gave up 4 bases and J gave up 6 bases; unmatched junction bases: 5. This CDR3 region has 14 residues. CDR3 coding DNA: TGTGCCAGCAGTTTAGGACAGGGCCTCAATGAGCAGTTCTTC. Translation gives CASSLGQGLNEQFF.

Turning to this clone: This same CDR3 is encoded by further DNA sequences in the sample. The V and J genes are TRBV18 and TRBJ2-7; unclear D gene. In germline, CDR1 is KGHSH, CDR2 LQKENI. This CDR3 has 13 amino acids. The V end was cut by 0 bases, the J end by 0 bases, with 3 bases between. The DNA for the CDR3 is TGTGCCAGCTCACCACCGGCCTCCTACGAGCAGTACTTC. Translated: CASSPPASYEQYF.

The V gene is TRBV2, the J gene TRBJ2-7; perhaps TRBD2 as D (5 bases). This CDR3 has 17 residues. V gave up 7 bases and J gave up 4 bases, with 26 bases separating them. Germline V gene lookup returns CDR1 SNHLY and CDR2 FYNNEI. CDR3 region: CASTVTDGLEGTYEQYF. Written as DNA, the CDR3 is TGTGCCAGCACTGTAACAGATGGGTTAGAGGGTACGTACGAGCAGTACTTC.

The chain has TRBV6-1 and TRBJ2-1, with 7 bases matching TRBD2. The ends lost 2 bases at V and 2 bases at J; junction bases unmatched: 9. CDR1 and CDR2 from the germline V gene are MNHNS and SASEGT. The CDR3 runs 17 residues. CDR3 nucleotide sequence: TGTGCCAGCAGTGAACTAGTTGGGGGGGGGACCTACAATGAGCAGTTCTTC. It codes for CASSELVGGGTYNEQFF.

The chain joins TRBV11-2 to TRBJ2-3; 13 bases align to TRBD2. The J segment lost 8 bases and the V segment lost 4 bases, leaving 12 bases of the junction unmatched. This CDR3 is 17 amino acids long. The germline CDR1 and CDR2 sequences are SGHAT and FQNNGV. The CDR3 nucleotides are TGTGCCAGCAGCTCATCGACTAGCGGGGGGCTCCTGAGTACGCAGTATTTT. Its translation is CASSSSTSGGLLSTQYF.

This chain uses TRBV9 with TRBJ2-3; either TRBD1 or TRBD2 may supply D (5 bases each). The germline V gene encodes CDR1 SGDLS and CDR2 YYNGEE. Trimming cost V 0 bases and J 2 bases, with 10 bases left between them. The CDR3 runs to 15 residues. The CDR3 bases are TGTGCCAGCAGCGTAGGGGACGGATACACAGATACGCAGTATTTT. Its protein product is CASSVGDGYTDTQYF.

V usage is TRBV9 and J usage is TRBJ2-5; the D gene is possibly TRBD1 (5 bases). This CDR3 has 13 amino acids. Deletions cut 2 bases from V and 5 bases from J, with 10 bases between. Germline CDR1 is SGDLS and CDR2 is YYNGEE. The CDR3 region is CASSVGHAETQYF. The CDR3 DNA reads as TGTGCCAGCAGCGTTGGACATGCGGAGACCCAGTACTTC. The full variable domain, in which reference TRBV9 and TRBJ2-5 provide the parts outside the CDR3, is DSGVTQTPKHLITATGQRVTLRCSPRSGDLSVYWYQQSLDQGLQFLIQYYNGEERAKGNILERFSAQQFPDLHSELNLSSLELGDSALYFCASSVGHAETQYFGPGTRLLVL.

Worth noting for this clone: The CDR3 ends on some other residue instead of the conserved phenylalanine or tryptophan, so this is likely a read error. The DNA is omitted, as the CDR3 cannot be located on it reliably, and the CDR3 follows TCRdb's listing. The chain recombines TRBV6-5 with TRBJ2-2; TRBD1 is taken as the D call from the table, unchecked against the DNA. Germline V gene data show CDR1 as MNHEY and CDR2 as SVGAGI. A total of 13 residues make up the CDR3, ends included. CDR3 sequence reads: CASSYSRTGPFGL.

The V call is TRBV18, the J call TRBJ2-7; D gene unclear. Per germline, CDR1 KGHSH and CDR2 LQKENI. There are 13 residues in the CDR3. Trimming removed 6 bases from V and 0 bases from J, with 9 bases in between. The CDR3 protein is CASSPRVSYEQYF. In DNA form, the CDR3 reads TGTGCCAGCTCTCCCCGGGTCTCCTACGAGCAGTACTTC.

This rearrangement joins TRBV4-1 to TRBJ2-2; D gene uncertain. Trimming cost V 1 base and J 0 bases, with 3 bases left between them. The length of the CDR3 is 14 residues. Germline lookup yields CDR1 MGHRA and CDR2 YSYEKL. CDR3 amino acids: CASSQVANTGELFF. The CDR3 DNA is TGCGCCAGCAGCCAAGTGGCGAACACCGGGGAGCTGTTTTTT.

CDR3 nucleotide sequence: TGTGCCAGCAGCTTGCGGGGACAGAACACAGATACGCAGTATTTT. The encoded protein is CASSLRGQNTDTQYF. The chain employs TRBV5-4 and TRBJ2-3; 7 bases match TRBD1. This CDR3 has 15 residues. With 1 base clipped from V and 2 bases from J, the junction kept 4 bases outside the gene matches. CDR1 and CDR2 (germline): SGHNT, YYREEE (reference sequence).

V usage is TRBV4-1 and J usage is TRBJ1-6; D uncertain. Germline V CDR1 and CDR2: MGHRA, YSYEKL. This CDR3 comprises 16 residues. Trimming took 0 bases from V and 9 from J, leaving 15 bases between them. CDR3 residues: CASSQEFGSYPSPLHF. CDR3 DNA sequence: TGCGCCAGCAGCCAAGAATTCGGCAGTTACCCTTCACCCCTCCACTTT.

This clone was detected only once. V gene TRBV6-6 combines with J gene TRBJ2-7, with a possible D match to TRBD2 (6 bases). Germline lookup yields CDR1 MNHNY and CDR2 SVGAGI (reference sequence). With 0 bases removed from V and 6 bases from J, the gap between germline ends came to 12 bases. The CDR3 extends over 14 amino acids. The CDR3 loop reads CASSYSEGMSEQYF. The CDR3 DNA is TGTGCCAGCAGTTACTCGGAGGGAATGAGCGAGCAGTACTTC.

This chain uses TRBV4-1 with TRBJ1-1; unclear D gene. V gave up 5 bases and J gave up 2 bases, with 12 bases separating them. The CDR3 is made up of 14 amino acids. In germline, CDR1 is MGHRA, CDR2 YSYEKL. CDR3 in DNA: TGCGCCAGCAGCACACACTTAGGTAACACTGAAGCTTTCTTT. The encoded protein is CASSTHLGNTEAFF.

CDR3 protein: CASSQGSLYGYTF. CDR3 DNA sequence: TGTGCCAGCAGCCAAGGGAGCCTATATGGCTACACCTTC. The V and J genes are TRBV4-2 and TRBJ1-2; D ambiguous. Germline V gene data show CDR1 as LGHNA and CDR2 as YNFKEQ. The CDR3 runs 13 residues. Trimming left V 1 base short and J 5 bases short, with 8 bases between.

The V and J genes are TRBV7-9 and TRBJ1-4, with D tentatively TRBD1 (6 bases). V lost 5 bases and J 7 bases, leaving 17 bases between the germline ends. Germline CDR1 and CDR2: SEHNR and FQNEAQ (reference sequence). The CDR3 runs to 15 residues. The CDR3 DNA reads as TGTGCCAGCAGCGGATACAGGGAGGAAGGTGAAAAACTGTTTTTT. It specifies CASSGYREEGEKLFF.

The V gene is TRBV12-5, the J gene TRBJ2-7, with a possible D match to TRBD2 (5 bases). Germline lookup yields CDR1 LGHNT and CDR2 FRNRAP. The CDR3 runs 13 residues. The germline V and J ends were trimmed by 4 bases and 3 bases, with 10 bases remaining between them. DNA for the CDR3: TGTGCTAGTGGTTCGGGATTACACTACGAGCAGTACTTC. Encoded protein: CASGSGLHYEQYF.

The V and J genes are TRBV27 and TRBJ2-1; 8 bases match TRBD1. This CDR3 has 16 amino acids. V lost 5 bases and J lost 2; bases outside the gene matches: 8. Germline-derived CDR1 and CDR2 are MNHEY and SMNVEV (reference sequence). CDR3 in amino acids: CASSLSTGETYNEQFF. DNA of the CDR3: TGTGCCAGCAGTCTCTCGACAGGGGAAACCTACAATGAGCAGTTCTTC.

The chain uses TRBV27 and TRBJ2-5, with TRBD2 matching 11 bases. Unmatched junction bases numbered 10, after V lost 5 bases and J lost 5 bases. Per the germline V gene, CDR1 is MNHEY and CDR2 is SMNVEV (reference sequence). CDR3 length: 16 amino acids. Here the CDR3 DNA reads TGTGCCAGCAGTCCTTTAGCGGGGGGGCTATGGGAGACCCAGTACTTC. Its translation is CASSPLAGGLWETQYF.

The chain couples TRBV9 to TRBJ2-7; 9 bases are a match to TRBD1. This CDR3 has 13 amino acids. The J segment lost 7 bases and the V segment lost 3 bases, leaving 5 bases of the junction unmatched. Germline V lookup: CDR1 SGDLS, CDR2 YYNGEE. As DNA, the CDR3 is TGTGCCAGCAGCGCAACAGGGGGCAGAGAGCAGTACTTC. Amino acids: CASSATGGREQYF.

This sequence joins TRBV7-6 and TRBJ2-3; TRBD2 matches 10 bases. Trimming cost V 1 base and J 2 bases; bases outside gene matches: 6. The germline CDR1 and CDR2 sequences are SGHVS and FNYEAQ. There are 17 residues in the CDR3. CDR3: CASSLGLAGANTDTQYF. CDR3 bases: TGTGCCAGCAGCTTAGGGCTAGCGGGGGCCAACACAGATACGCAGTATTTT.

V is TRBV25-1 and J is TRBJ2-1, with a weak D call TRBD1 (5 bases). The germline V gene encodes CDR1 MGHDK and CDR2 SYGVNS. Trimming cost V 4 bases and J 1 base, with 11 bases left between them. The CDR3 totals 15 residues. CDR3 region: CASSATTGSYNEQFF. The CDR3 DNA follows: TGTGCCAGCAGTGCGACCACAGGATCCTACAATGAGCAGTTCTTC.

V gene TRBV11-2 combines with J gene TRBJ2-7; D is ambiguous. Germline values: CDR1 SGHAT, CDR2 FQNNGV. The CDR3 runs to 11 residues. Deletions cut 3 bases from V and 2 bases from J, with 2 bases between. CDR3: CASSFPYEQYF. CDR3 sequence (DNA): TGTGCCAGCAGCTTCCCCTACGAGCAGTACTTC.

The chain carries TRBV12-2 and TRBJ2-7; the table names TRBD1, a call not compared with the DNA. TRBV12-2 is designated a pseudogene. This CDR3 contains 16 residues. The CDR3 loop is CASRPFQAGDPYEQYF. CDR3 nucleotides: TGTGCAAGTCGCCCATTTCAAGCAGGGGACCCCTACGAGCAGTACTTC.

The chain is built from TRBV6-6 and TRBJ1-4, with D tentatively TRBD1 (5 bases). Germline CDR1 and CDR2: MNHNY and SVGAGI (reference sequence). V lost 3 bases and J lost 6, with 11 bases in between. The CDR3 length is 14 residues. The CDR3: CASSYGGGDEKLFF. For the CDR3, the DNA is TGTGCCAGCAGTTATGGGGGGGGAGATGAAAAACTGTTTTTT.